The 30 T cell receptor beta chains below come from one sample, sequenced in a study of T-cell memory formation after mild COVID-19. From the 5' RACE reads, TCRdb called clonotypes with MiXCR, one entry per CDR3 protein. In the table there are about 340,000 distinct CDR3 sequences, roughly 13% of which are singletons. The sample comprised PBMCs or a T cell subset sorted from them (not recorded which). Source of these receptors: a man younger than 35 who had mild COVID-19 (a few samples of this study predate the infection). Cell type and time point are not known.

This chain links TRBV9 with TRBJ1-2, with a weak D call TRBD1 (6 bases). The V end was cut by 7 bases, the J end by 4 bases, with 14 bases between. The CDR3 is 13 residues long. Per the germline V gene, CDR1 is SGDLS and CDR2 is YYNGEE. The CDR3 spells CASSSGEIYGYTF. The CDR3 bases are TGTGCCAGCTCTTCAGGGGAGATCTATGGCTACACCTTC.

This clonotype came up a few times. The rearrangement links TRBV7-9 to TRBJ1-1; TRBD1 might be the D (6 bases). The CDR3 has 14 residues. Per germline, CDR1 SEHNR and CDR2 FQNEAQ (reference sequence). V was clipped by 5 bases and J by 2 bases, with 12 bases between them. Here the CDR3 DNA reads TGTGCCAGCAGCCCTAGACAGGTAAACACTGAAGCTTTCTTT. Its translation is CASSPRQVNTEAFF.

The chain has TRBV28 and TRBJ1-1; unclear D gene. Germline V gene data show CDR1 as MDHEN and CDR2 as SYDVKM. V lost 5 bases and J lost 1, with 11 bases in between. The CDR3 is made up of 14 amino acids. The CDR3 nucleotides are TGTGCCAGCAGTATCCCCCCGTCGAACACTGAAGCTTTCTTT. Its protein product is CASSIPPSNTEAFF.

This clonotype was seen only a few times. This chain joins TRBV18 and TRBJ2-7; D gene uncertain. In germline, CDR1 is KGHSH, CDR2 LQKENI. The germline V and J ends were trimmed by 4 bases and 3 bases, with 10 bases remaining between them. The CDR3 has 13 amino acids. CDR3 DNA: TGTGCCAGCTCACTCACGACACTCTACGAGCAGTACTTC. Translating gives CASSLTTLYEQYF.

This chain joins TRBV5-1 and TRBJ2-5; 10 bases line up with TRBD1. The CDR3 consists of 17 residues. Losses at the gene ends were 4 bases for V and 3 bases for J; bases not matched to a gene: 12. CDR1 SGHRS and CDR2 YFSETQ come from the germline V gene. The CDR3 sequence is CASSKGPGTGEEETQYF. CDR3 nucleotides: TGCGCCAGCAGCAAAGGACCCGGGACAGGGGAGGAAGAGACCCAGTACTTC.

V is TRBV6-2 or TRBV6-3 and J is TRBJ1-3; no clear D gene. The V end lost 5 bases, the J end lost 0 bases, and 14 bases lay between the germline ends. The CDR3 sequence is 16 residues long. Germline CDR1 MNHEY, CDR2 SVGEGT. The DNA of the CDR3 is TGTGCCAGCAGTCGTGTCACCCCGGGCTCTGGAAACACCATATATTTT. Translated, it gives CASSRVTPGSGNTIYF.

The genes are TRBV5-1 and TRBJ2-6; D not certain. Germline CDR1 reads SGHRS; CDR2 reads YFSETQ. The CDR3 runs 15 residues. The germline V and J ends were trimmed by 1 base and 2 bases, with 7 bases remaining between them. The CDR3 bases are TGCGCCAGCAGCTTGTTGGATCCTGGGGCCAACGTCCTGACTTTC. Protein product: CASSLLDPGANVLTF. The complete variable domain, with remaining parts taken from reference TRBV5-1 and TRBJ2-6, reads KAGVTQTPRYLIKTRGQQVTLSCSPISGHRSVSWYQQTPGQGLQFLFEYFSETQRNKGNFPGRFSGRQFSNSRSEMNVSTLELGDSALYLCASSLLDPGANVLTFGAGSRLTVL.

The V call is TRBV4-1, the J call TRBJ2-2; 7 bases are shared with TRBD1. Germline assignment: CDR1 MGHRA and CDR2 YSYEKL. This CDR3 has 15 residues. Germline trimming cut 3 bases from V and 7 bases from J; bases unmatched to any gene: 8. The CDR3 is CASSQTGRWFGELFF. The CDR3 DNA is TGCGCCAGCAGCCAGACAGGGCGTTGGTTCGGGGAGCTGTTTTTT.

This clonotype was recorded a few times. The chain combines TRBV10-3 with TRBJ1-1; D unclear. CDR1 is ENHRY and CDR2 is SYGVKD in the germline V gene. Trimming removed 4 bases from V and 3 bases from J, with 15 bases in between. The CDR3 covers 15 residues. CDR3 sequence (DNA): TGTGCCATCAGTGCAAAACAGCCCGGTCACACTGAAGCTTTCTTT. This translates into CAISAKQPGHTEAFF.

This clonotype was seen a handful of times. The chain employs TRBV2 and TRBJ2-3; TRBD2 aligns across 11 bases. CDR3 size: 15 residues. Germline V gene data show CDR1 as SNHLY and CDR2 as FYNNEI. J gave up 6 bases and V 9 bases, and 11 bases lay outside the gene matches. CDR3 nucleotide sequence: TGTGCCAGTCCAACTAGCGGGGGCCGCTCCGATACGCAGTATTTT. Protein product: CASPTSGGRSDTQYF.

The rearrangement uses TRBV27 and TRBJ1-4, with D possibly being TRBD1 (5 bases). Germline CDR1 is MNHEY and CDR2 is SMNVEV (reference sequence). The CDR3 covers 15 residues. V was shortened by 6 bases and J by 8 bases, with 19 bases between the two germline ends. The CDR3 sequence is CASSPGTPWKEKLFF. CDR3 nucleotides: TGTGCCAGCAGCCCCGGGACCCCATGGAAAGAAAAACTGTTTTTT.

The rearrangement links TRBV7-2 to TRBJ2-5; D unclear. The V end was cut by 1 base, the J end by 4 bases, with 10 bases between. Germline values: CDR1 SGHTA, CDR2 FQGNSA. The CDR3 consists of 14 residues. CDR3 bases: TGTGCCAGCAGCTTAGACAGACCACTAGAGACCCAGTACTTC. Translation gives CASSLDRPLETQYF.

This chain connects TRBV7-9 to TRBJ2-1, with unresolved D. Germline V lookup: CDR1 SEHNR, CDR2 FQNEAQ (reference sequence). V was clipped by 0 bases and J by 2 bases, with 8 bases between them. CDR3 length equals 15 residues. The CDR3 nucleotides are TGTGCCAGCAGCTTAGCGGGCCGGACCTACAATGAGCAGTTCTTC. Translating gives CASSLAGRTYNEQFF.

This clonotype turned up a few times. The J gene is TRBJ2-5, the V gene TRBV7-8, with D possibly being TRBD1 or TRBD2 (6 bases each). The CDR3 is 14 amino acids. Per the germline V gene, CDR1 is SGHVS and CDR2 is FQNEAQ. V was cut by 1 base and J by 5 bases, with 11 bases left in between. Written as DNA, the CDR3 is TGTGCCAGCAGCTTAGATCAGGGGAGGGAGACCCAGTACTTC. Translation gives CASSLDQGRETQYF. Drawing the rest from reference TRBV7-8 and TRBJ2-5, the complete variable domain is GAGVSQSPRYKVAKRGQDVALRCDPISGHVSLFWYQQALGQGPEFLTYFQNEAQLDKSGLPSDRFFAERPEGSVSTLKIQRTQQEDSAVYLCASSLDQGRETQYFGPGTRLLVL.

This clonotype was recorded a few times. The V gene is TRBV14, the J gene TRBJ1-2; D unclear. Germline-derived CDR1 and CDR2 are SGHDN and FVKESK. The CDR3 is 13 residues long. V lost 1 base and J lost 6, with 9 bases in between. CDR3 region: CASSQARVHGYTF. The CDR3 DNA reads as TGTGCCAGCAGCCAAGCGAGGGTTCATGGCTACACCTTC.

The J gene is TRBJ2-3, the V gene TRBV7-9; no reliable D call. The CDR3 has 16 amino acids. V was pared by 5 bases and J by 1 base, with 16 bases between. CDR1 is SEHNR, CDR2 FQNEAQ, per germline (reference sequence). Here the CDR3 DNA reads TGTGCCAGCAGCCATTACCGGGCGGCAGGCACAGATACGCAGTATTTT. It is translated as CASSHYRAAGTDTQYF.

This clonotype appeared a few times. The chain has TRBV3-1 and TRBJ1-4; tentative D call: TRBD1 (6 bases). The CDR3 runs to 14 residues. The V gene's germline CDR1 is LGHDT and CDR2 YNNKEL (reference sequence). V dropped 1 base and J dropped 8 bases, with 11 bases sitting between them. CDR3 DNA: TGTGCCAGCAGCCAAGCCACAGGGCGCGAAAAACTGTTTTTT. Its protein product is CASSQATGREKLFF.

This clonotype was found a few times. CDR3 in amino acids: CATSVSPTGSYNEQFF. In nucleotides, the CDR3 is TGTGCCACCAGTGTGTCGCCGACAGGGAGTTACAATGAGCAGTTCTTC. The chain has TRBV24-1 and TRBJ2-1, with TRBD1 matching 7 bases. Germline V gene lookup returns CDR1 KGHDR and CDR2 SFDVKD. The CDR3 consists of 16 residues. The junction had 10 bases not matched to a gene; V was cut back by 5 bases and J by 4 bases.

This clonotype has just a few counts. This sequence joins TRBV6-6 and TRBJ2-7; D is unresolved. This CDR3 is built from 13 residues. V lost 4 bases and J 9 bases, leaving 16 bases between the germline ends. Germline V gives CDR1 MNHNY, CDR2 SVGAGI (reference sequence). CDR3 bases: TGTGCCAGCAGTTTCGGCGGACCCGCTGGGCAGTACTTC. Protein product: CASSFGGPAGQYF.

This clonotype was seen more than once but under ten times. This CDR3 reads CASSKPGRSGNEQFF. The CDR3 DNA sequence: TGCGCCAGCAGTAAACCTGGACGGTCCGGCAATGAGCAGTTCTTC. The rearrangement uses TRBV10-1 and TRBJ2-1; unclear D gene. The CDR3 consists of 15 residues. Germline assignment: CDR1 WNHNN and CDR2 SYGVQD (reference sequence). The V gene lost 5 bases and the J gene lost 6 bases, with 17 bases spanning the gap.

This clonotype was found a few times. The rearrangement uses TRBV4-1 and TRBJ1-2, with D perhaps TRBD1 (5 bases). CDR3 length: 15 amino acids. Germline lookup yields CDR1 MGHRA and CDR2 YSYEKL. Trimming left V 4 bases short and J 2 bases short, with 14 bases between. Here the CDR3 DNA reads TGCGCCAGCAGCCCCCAGATTCAGGGAAACTATGGCTACACCTTC. This codes for CASSPQIQGNYGYTF.

This clonotype showed up just a few times. V and J are TRBV4-3 and TRBJ2-2, with a possible D match to TRBD2 (5 bases). With 9 bases removed from V and 6 bases from J, the gap between germline ends came to 14 bases. This CDR3 is 13 amino acids long. The germline V gene encodes CDR1 LGHNA and CDR2 YSLEER. The CDR3 bases are TGCGCCAGGGCTCGGGGTGGGTCCGGGGAGCTGTTTTTT. This gives the protein CARARGGSGELFF.

The J gene is TRBJ2-3, the V gene TRBV5-1, with 7 bases identical to TRBD2. Germline assignment: CDR1 SGHRS and CDR2 YFSETQ. The V gene end was trimmed by 1 base and the J gene end by 2 bases; junction bases not matched to a gene: 7. This CDR3 comprises 16 residues. DNA of the CDR3: TGCGCCAGCAGCTTGCCAAGCGGGGAGAACACAGATACGCAGTATTTT. Translated: CASSLPSGENTDTQYF.

This clonotype was counted at least ten times. V is TRBV5-1 and J is TRBJ2-3; D tentatively reads TRBD1 or TRBD2 (5 bases each). The CDR3 is made up of 15 amino acids. CDR1 is SGHRS and CDR2 is YFSETQ in the germline V gene. Trimming took 2 bases from V and 1 from J, leaving 11 bases between them. The CDR3 DNA sequence: TGCGCCAGCAGCTTCGGGCAGGGAGGCACAGATACGCAGTATTTT. It is translated as CASSFGQGGTDTQYF.

The chain couples TRBV11-2 to TRBJ1-5, with a weak D call TRBD1 (5 bases). Trimming cost V 2 bases and J 5 bases, with 10 bases left between them. The CDR3 loop spans 14 amino acids. From germline, CDR1 is SGHAT and CDR2 FQNNGV. The DNA for the CDR3 is TGTGCCAGCAGCTTAAGGCGGGGGGATCAGCCCCAGCATTTT. Residues: CASSLRRGDQPQHF.

This clonotype was detected a few times. The rearrangement links TRBV7-9 to TRBJ2-5, with D possibly being TRBD1 or TRBD2 (5 bases each). Germline loops: CDR1 SEHNR, CDR2 FQNEAQ (reference sequence). CDR3 length equals 13 residues. Trimming shortened V by 5 bases and J by 2 bases, and 9 bases separated the two germline ends. CDR3 sequence reads: CASSGRQQETQYF. The DNA of the CDR3 is TGTGCCAGCAGCGGGAGACAGCAAGAGACCCAGTACTTC.

This clonotype was observed a handful of times. The chain has TRBV5-1 and TRBJ1-1; D gene uncertain. Between the trimmed V and J ends, which lost 7 bases and 2 bases, there was a span of 9 bases. This CDR3 is 12 amino acids long. CDR1 is SGHRS, CDR2 YFSETQ, per germline. The CDR3 sequence: CASSWGNTEAFF. CDR3 nucleotide sequence: TGCGCCAGCTCTTGGGGAAACACTGAAGCTTTCTTT.

The rearrangement uses TRBV2 and TRBJ2-6; the D gene is possibly TRBD2 (6 bases). This CDR3 spans 15 amino acids. Germline-derived CDR1 and CDR2 are SNHLY and FYNNEI. V gave up 7 bases and J gave up 0 bases, with 10 bases separating them. The CDR3 sequence is CASKGGSSGANVLTF. CDR3 nucleotides: TGTGCCAGCAAAGGAGGGAGCTCTGGGGCCAACGTCCTGACTTTC.

This clonotype was detected a few times. The chain is built from TRBV6-2 or TRBV6-3 and TRBJ2-4; the match to TRBD2 covers 10 bases. Germline values: CDR1 MNHEY, CDR2 SVGEGT. The junction had 12 bases not matched to a gene; V was cut back by 5 bases and J by 5 bases. The CDR3 is made up of 17 amino acids. CDR3 DNA sequence: TGTGCCAGCAGTGATCCCCTACTAGCGGGGAAAGAAAACATTCAGTACTTC. It yields the protein CASSDPLLAGKENIQYF.

This clonotype was detected a few times. The gene calls are TRBV4-3 and TRBJ2-5; D is ambiguous. The germline CDR1 and CDR2 sequences are LGHNA and YSLEER. V was trimmed by 0 bases and J by 5 bases, leaving 10 bases between them. The CDR3 consists of 14 residues. The CDR3 bases are TGCGCCAGCAGCCAAGAGCCCAGAATGGAGACCCAGTACTTC. It encodes CASSQEPRMETQYF.